A few counts support the clone carrying this T cell receptor (beta chain). Its target is not known. Germline V gives CDR1 SEHNR, CDR2 FQNEAQ (reference sequence). The CDR3 runs to 17 residues. Losses at the gene ends were 5 bases for V and 8 bases for J; bases not matched to a gene: 17. This entry belongs to a study of cytomegalovirus exposure and HLA in healthy donors. This PCR relied on a set of 60 Vbeta primers and 13 Jbeta primers. In the authors' workflow: The count from a later analysis was 70 million to 85 million unique TCR beta chains, 9 million to 12 million of them shared. Clones were read by immunoSEQ multiplex PCR, and TCRdb kept only the in-frame ones, dropping some. The DNA gave D and trimming, while V, J and clone size come from that table. The profile shows about 130,000 clones, 75% to 85% of them singletons. Study-wide points: Rates of TCR association differed by HLA locus in a later analysis, with DRB1 highest and HLA-C lowest.

This receptor was taken from a man over 45 in good health and CMV-seronegative. The sequenced material came from PBMCs. This chain uses TRBV7-9 with TRBJ2-2, with TRBD2 matching 7 bases. CDR3 bases: TGTGCCAGCAGCCCGCCACCGGGACTACGGGGTGTTGGGGAGCTGTTTTTT. Translated: CASSPPPGLRGVGELFF.